This TCR beta chain emerged from a study of regulatory T cells. Study-wide points: Control CD8+ cells showed a nonsignificant trend toward higher Shannon entropy than patient CD8+ cells. Regulatory T cells showed the strongest V-J pair restriction and V/J gene skewing among patient repertoires.

V was shortened by 4 bases and J by 2 bases, with 9 bases between the two germline ends. This CDR3 is 13 amino acids long. Per germline, CDR1 WSHSY and CDR2 SAAADI. The PCR used 52 TRBV and 13 TRBJ primers. Generated by immunoSEQ multiplex PCR, the TCRdb table keeps only in-frame clones and is missing some. The sample consists of 20,000 to 25,000 clones, 80% to 95% of them appearing once. Every patient with CD3G deficiency had evidence of autoimmunity. Patients aged 2 to 39 years had fewer naive and more memory CD4+ and CD8+ T cells. Turning to this clone: Its antigen is not known.

The rearrangement joins TRBV10-2 to TRBJ2-7; D not certain. The clonotype comes from a child aged 2 to 10 with CD3G deficiency. Sequencing was carried out using CD8+ T cells sorted from blood. The CDR3 loop reads CASSGDRPYEQYF. The CDR3 bases are TGCGCCAGCAGTGGTGACCGACCCTACGAGCAGTACTTC.